This T cell receptor beta chain was recovered during a study of shared clonotypes between healthy human individuals. With V trimmed by 4 bases and J by 1 base, 5 bases remained unmatched. Germline CDR1 SGHKS, CDR2 YYEKEE (reference sequence). CDR3 length: 14 residues. Naive CD8 cells lacked CD45RO and underwent positive selection for CCR7, leaving out terminally differentiated effector memory CD45RA+ cells. Method: immunoSEQ multiplex PCR; TCRdb's copy keeps in-frame clones and lacks some. The sample gives about 1,800,000 clones, about 95% of which show up once; 1.2% is in the top ten. The clonotype originates from a man between 18 and 35 years old in good health. The sample comprised naive CD8+ T cells sorted from blood. The chain couples TRBV5-5 to TRBJ2-7; TRBD2 aligns across 7 bases. The CDR3: CASSHFSGSYEQYF. The CDR3, as DNA: TGTGCCAGCAGCCACTTTAGCGGGTCCTACGAGCAGTACTTC.